This T cell receptor beta chain was sequenced in a study of blood T cell repertoires in COVID-19. Study background: Both acute and convalescent COVID-19 samples were obtained from the United States, Italy and Spain. T cells, B-cell-depleted T cells, or PBMCs supplied cDNA or gDNA.

This CDR3 comprises 14 residues. With 1 base removed from V and 7 bases from J, the gap between germline ends came to 16 bases. Germline CDR1 is SQVTM and CDR2 is ANQGSEA. TCRdb's table, derived via immunoSEQ multiplex PCR, lists solely in-frame clones and lacks some. The sample shows some 290,000 clones, roughly nine tenths of them seen only once. Seattle patients were enrolled while actively infected and followed longitudinally. This sequence originates from a woman aged 25 to 39 with COVID-19, enrolled during active disease. The sequencing input was peripheral blood. The V gene is TRBV29-1, the J gene TRBJ1-2, with D unresolved. The CDR3 DNA reads as TGCAGCGTTGAAGCCTATCAACCTAGGAGTGGCTACACCTTC. Its protein product is CSVEAYQPRSGYTF.